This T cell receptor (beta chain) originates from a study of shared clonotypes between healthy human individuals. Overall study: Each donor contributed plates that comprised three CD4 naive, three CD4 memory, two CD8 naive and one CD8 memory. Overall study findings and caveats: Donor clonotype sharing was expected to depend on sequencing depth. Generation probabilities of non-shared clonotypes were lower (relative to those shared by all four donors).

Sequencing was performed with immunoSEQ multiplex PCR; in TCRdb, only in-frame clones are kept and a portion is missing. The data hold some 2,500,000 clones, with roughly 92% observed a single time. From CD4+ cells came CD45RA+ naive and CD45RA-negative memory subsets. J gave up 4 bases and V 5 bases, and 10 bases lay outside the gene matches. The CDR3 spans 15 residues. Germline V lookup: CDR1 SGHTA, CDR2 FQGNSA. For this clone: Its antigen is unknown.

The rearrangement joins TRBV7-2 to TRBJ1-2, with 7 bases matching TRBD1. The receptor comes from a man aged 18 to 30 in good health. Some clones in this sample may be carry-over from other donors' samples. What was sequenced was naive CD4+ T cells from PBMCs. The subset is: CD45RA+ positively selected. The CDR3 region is CASSPFGGGVYGYTF. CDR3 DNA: TGTGCCAGCAGCCCCTTTGGAGGGGGCGTCTATGGCTACACCTTC. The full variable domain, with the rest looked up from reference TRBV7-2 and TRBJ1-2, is GAGVSQSPSNKVTEKGKDVELRCDPISGHTALYWYRQSLGQGLEFLIYFQGNSAPDKSGLPSDRFSAERTGGSVSTLTIQRTQQEDSAVYLCASSPFGGGVYGYTFGSGTRLTVV.